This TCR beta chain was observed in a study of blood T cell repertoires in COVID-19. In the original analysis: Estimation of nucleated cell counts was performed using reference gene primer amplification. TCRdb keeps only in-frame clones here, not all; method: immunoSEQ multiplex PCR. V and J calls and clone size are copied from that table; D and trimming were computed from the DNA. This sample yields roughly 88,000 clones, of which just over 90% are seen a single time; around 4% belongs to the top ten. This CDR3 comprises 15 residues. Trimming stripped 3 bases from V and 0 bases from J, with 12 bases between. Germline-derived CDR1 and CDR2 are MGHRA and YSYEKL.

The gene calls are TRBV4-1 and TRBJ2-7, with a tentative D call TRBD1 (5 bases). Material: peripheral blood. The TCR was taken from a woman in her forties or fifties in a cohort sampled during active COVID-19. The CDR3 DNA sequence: TGCGCCAGCAGCCAGGGTACCGACAGCTCCTACGAGCAGTACTTC. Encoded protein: CASSQGTDSSYEQYF.